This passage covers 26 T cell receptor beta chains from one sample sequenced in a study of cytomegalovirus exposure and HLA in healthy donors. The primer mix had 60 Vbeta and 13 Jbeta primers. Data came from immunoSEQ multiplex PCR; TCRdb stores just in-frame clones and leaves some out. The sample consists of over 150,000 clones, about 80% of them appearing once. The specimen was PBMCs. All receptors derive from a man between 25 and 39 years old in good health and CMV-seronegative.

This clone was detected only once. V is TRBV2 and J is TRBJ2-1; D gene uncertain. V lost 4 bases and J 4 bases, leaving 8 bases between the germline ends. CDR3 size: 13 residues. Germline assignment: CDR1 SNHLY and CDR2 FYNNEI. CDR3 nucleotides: TGTGCCAGCAGTGCGTCCTTATACAATGAGCAGTTCTTC. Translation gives CASSASLYNEQFF. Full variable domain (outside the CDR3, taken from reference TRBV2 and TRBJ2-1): EPEVTQTPSHQVTQMGQEVILRCVPISNHLYFYWYRQILGQKVEFLVSFYNNEISEKSEIFDDQFSVERPDGSNFTLKIRSTKLEDSAMYFCASSASLYNEQFFGPGTRLTVL.

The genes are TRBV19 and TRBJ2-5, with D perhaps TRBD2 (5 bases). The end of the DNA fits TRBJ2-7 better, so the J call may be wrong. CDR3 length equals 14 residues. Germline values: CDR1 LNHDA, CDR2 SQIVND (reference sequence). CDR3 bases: TGTGCCAGTAGTATCGGCCAGTTGCGGGACGAGCAGTACTTC. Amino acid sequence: CASSIGQLRDEQYF.

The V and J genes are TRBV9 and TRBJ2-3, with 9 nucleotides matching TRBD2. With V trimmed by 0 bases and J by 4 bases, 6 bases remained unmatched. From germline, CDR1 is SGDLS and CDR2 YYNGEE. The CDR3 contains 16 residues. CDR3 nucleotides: TGTGCCAGCAGCGTAGAGAGCGGGGGGCTGGCAGATACGCAGTATTTT. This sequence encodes CASSVESGGLADTQYF.

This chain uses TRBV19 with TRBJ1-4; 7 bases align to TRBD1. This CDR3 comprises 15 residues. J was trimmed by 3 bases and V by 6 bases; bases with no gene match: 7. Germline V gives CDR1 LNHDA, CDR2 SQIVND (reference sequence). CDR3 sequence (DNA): TGTGCCAGTAGATCAACAGGGGACCCTAATGAAAAACTGTTTTTT. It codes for CASRSTGDPNEKLFF.

CDR3 sequence: CASSFSDRGYGYTF. CDR3 coding DNA: TGTGCCAGCAGTTTCTCCGACAGGGGGTATGGCTACACCTTC. This chain uses TRBV28 with TRBJ1-2; 9 bases match TRBD1. The CDR3 has 14 amino acids. V shed 3 bases and J 5 bases; nucleotides not matched to a gene: 4. Germline values: CDR1 MDHEN, CDR2 SYDVKM.

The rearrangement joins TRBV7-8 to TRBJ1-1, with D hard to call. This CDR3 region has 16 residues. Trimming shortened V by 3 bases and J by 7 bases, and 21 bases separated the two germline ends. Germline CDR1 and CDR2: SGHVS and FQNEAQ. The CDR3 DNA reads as TGTGCCAGCAGCTTTACCCCCCCGCCGGGTCGTGGTGAAGCTTTCTTT. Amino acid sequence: CASSFTPPPGRGEAFF.

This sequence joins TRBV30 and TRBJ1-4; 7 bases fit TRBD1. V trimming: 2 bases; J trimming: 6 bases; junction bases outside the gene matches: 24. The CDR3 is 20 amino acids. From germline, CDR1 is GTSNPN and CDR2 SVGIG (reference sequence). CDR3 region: CAWSLYRGVGGRGSDEKLFF. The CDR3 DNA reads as TGTGCCTGGAGTTTATACAGGGGAGTCGGGGGACGGGGGTCGGATGAAAAACTGTTTTTT.

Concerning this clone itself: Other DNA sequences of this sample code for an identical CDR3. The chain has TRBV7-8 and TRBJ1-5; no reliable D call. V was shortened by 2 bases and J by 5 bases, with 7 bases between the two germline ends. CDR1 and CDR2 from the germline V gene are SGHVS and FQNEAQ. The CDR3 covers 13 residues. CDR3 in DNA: TGTGCCAGCAGCTTAAACATCTATCAGCCCCAGCATTTT. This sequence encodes CASSLNIYQPQHF.

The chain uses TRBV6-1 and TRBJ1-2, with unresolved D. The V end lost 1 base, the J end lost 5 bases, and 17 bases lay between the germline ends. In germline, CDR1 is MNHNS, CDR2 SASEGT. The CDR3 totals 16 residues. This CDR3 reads CASSEGALGIRYGYTF. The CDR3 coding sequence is TGTGCCAGCAGTGAAGGGGCACTCGGAATCCGGTATGGCTACACCTTC.

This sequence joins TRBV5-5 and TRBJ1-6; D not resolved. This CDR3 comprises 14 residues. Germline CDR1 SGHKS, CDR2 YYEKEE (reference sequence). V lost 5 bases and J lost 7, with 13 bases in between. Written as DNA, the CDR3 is TGTGCCAGCAGGGCTTACCAGGAAAATTCACCCCTCCACTTT. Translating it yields CASRAYQENSPLHF.

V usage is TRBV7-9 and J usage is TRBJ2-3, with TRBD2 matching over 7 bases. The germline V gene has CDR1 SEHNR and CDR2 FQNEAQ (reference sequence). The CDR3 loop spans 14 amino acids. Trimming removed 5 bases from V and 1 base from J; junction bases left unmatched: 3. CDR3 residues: CASSRGVGTDTQYF. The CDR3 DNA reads TGTGCCAGCAGCCGGGGGGTGGGCACAGATACGCAGTATTTT.

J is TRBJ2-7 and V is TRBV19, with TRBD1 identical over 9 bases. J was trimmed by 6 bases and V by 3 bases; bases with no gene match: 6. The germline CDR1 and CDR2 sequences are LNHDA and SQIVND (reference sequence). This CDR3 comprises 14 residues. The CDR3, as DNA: TGTGCCAGTAGTATCATGGGACAGGGCAGCGAGCAGTACTTC. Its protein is CASSIMGQGSEQYF.

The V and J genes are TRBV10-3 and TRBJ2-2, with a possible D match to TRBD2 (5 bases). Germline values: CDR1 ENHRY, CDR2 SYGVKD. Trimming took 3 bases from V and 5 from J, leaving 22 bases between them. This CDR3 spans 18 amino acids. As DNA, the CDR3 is TGTGCCATCAGTGATCCCCAGTTCGAGGGAGCGAGTACCGGGGAGCTGTTTTTT. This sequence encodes CAISDPQFEGASTGELFF.

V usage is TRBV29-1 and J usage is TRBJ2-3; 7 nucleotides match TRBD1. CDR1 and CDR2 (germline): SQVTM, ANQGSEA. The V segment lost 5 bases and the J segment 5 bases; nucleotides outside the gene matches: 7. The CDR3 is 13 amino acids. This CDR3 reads CSVRRDSQDTQYF. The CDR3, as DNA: TGCAGCGTTCGACGGGACAGTCAAGATACGCAGTATTTT.

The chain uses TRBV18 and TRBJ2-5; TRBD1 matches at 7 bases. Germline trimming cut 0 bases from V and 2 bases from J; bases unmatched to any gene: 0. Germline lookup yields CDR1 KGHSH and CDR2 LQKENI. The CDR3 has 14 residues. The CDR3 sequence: CASSPPGQQETQYF. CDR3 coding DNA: TGTGCCAGCTCACCACCGGGACAGCAAGAGACCCAGTACTTC. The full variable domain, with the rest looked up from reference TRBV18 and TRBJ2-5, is NAGVMQNPRHLVRRRGQEARLRCSPMKGHSHVYWYRQLPEEGLKFMVYLQKENIIDESGMPKERFSAEFPKEGPSILRIQQVVRGDSAAYFCASSPPGQQETQYFGPGTRLLVL.

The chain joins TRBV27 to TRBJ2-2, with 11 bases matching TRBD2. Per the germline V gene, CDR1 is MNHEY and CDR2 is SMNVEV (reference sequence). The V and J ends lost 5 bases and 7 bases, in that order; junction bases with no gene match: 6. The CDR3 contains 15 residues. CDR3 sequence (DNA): TGTGCCAGCAGTCTACTAGCGGGGGCGGTCGGGGAGCTGTTTTTT. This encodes CASSLLAGAVGELFF.

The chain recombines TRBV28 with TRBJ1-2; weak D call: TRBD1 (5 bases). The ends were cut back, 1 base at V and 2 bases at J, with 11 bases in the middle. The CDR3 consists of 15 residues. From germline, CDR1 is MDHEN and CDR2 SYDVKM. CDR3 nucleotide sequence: TGTGCCAGCAGTTTATTACAGGCAAGGAACTATGGCTACACCTTC. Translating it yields CASSLLQARNYGYTF.

Written as DNA, the CDR3 is TGTGCCAGCAGTTATACCAGGTTCGATGGCTACACCTTC. It yields the protein CASSYTRFDGYTF. The rearrangement joins TRBV6-6 to TRBJ1-2, with no clear D. V was trimmed by 3 bases and J by 6 bases, leaving 11 bases between them. Germline loops: CDR1 MNHNY, CDR2 SVGAGI (reference sequence). This CDR3 comprises 13 residues.

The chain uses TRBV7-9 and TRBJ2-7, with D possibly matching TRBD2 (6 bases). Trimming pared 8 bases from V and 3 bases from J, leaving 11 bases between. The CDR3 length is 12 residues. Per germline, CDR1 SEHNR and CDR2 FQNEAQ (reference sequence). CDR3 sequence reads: CASGLRDYEQYF. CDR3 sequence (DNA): TGTGCCAGCGGACTAAGGGACTACGAGCAGTACTTC.

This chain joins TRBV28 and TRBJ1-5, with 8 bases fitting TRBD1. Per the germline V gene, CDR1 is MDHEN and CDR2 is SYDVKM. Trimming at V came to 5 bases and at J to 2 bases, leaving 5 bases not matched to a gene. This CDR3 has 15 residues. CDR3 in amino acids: CASSSLTGGNQPQHF. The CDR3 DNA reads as TGTGCCAGCAGTAGCCTGACAGGGGGCAATCAGCCCCAGCATTTT. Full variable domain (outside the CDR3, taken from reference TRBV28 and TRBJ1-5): DVKVTQSSRYLVKRTGEKVFLECVQDMDHENMFWYRQDPGLGLRLIYFSYDVKMKEKGDIPEGYSVSREKKERFSLILESASTNQTSMYLCASSSLTGGNQPQHFGDGTRLSIL.

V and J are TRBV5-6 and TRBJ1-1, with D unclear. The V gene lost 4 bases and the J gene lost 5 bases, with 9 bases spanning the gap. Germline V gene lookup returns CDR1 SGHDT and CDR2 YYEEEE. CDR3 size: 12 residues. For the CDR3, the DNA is TGTGCCAGCAGCATGGGAGGGACTGAAGCTTTCTTT. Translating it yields CASSMGGTEAFF.

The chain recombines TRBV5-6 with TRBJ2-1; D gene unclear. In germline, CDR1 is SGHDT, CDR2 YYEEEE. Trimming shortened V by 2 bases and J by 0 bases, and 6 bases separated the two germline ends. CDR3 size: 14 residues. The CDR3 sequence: CASSFAGSYNEQFF. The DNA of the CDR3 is TGTGCCAGCAGCTTTGCCGGCTCCTACAATGAGCAGTTCTTC. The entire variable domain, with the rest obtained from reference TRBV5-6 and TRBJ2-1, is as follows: DAGVTQSPTHLIKTRGQQVTLRCSPKSGHDTVSWYQQALGQGPQFIFQYYEEEERQRGNFPDRFSGHQFPNYSSELNVNALLLGDSALYLCASSFAGSYNEQFFGPGTRLTVL.

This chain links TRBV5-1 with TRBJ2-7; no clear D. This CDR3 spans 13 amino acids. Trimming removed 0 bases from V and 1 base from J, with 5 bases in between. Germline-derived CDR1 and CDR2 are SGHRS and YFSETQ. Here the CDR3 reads CASSLVDSYEQYF. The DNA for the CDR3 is TGCGCCAGCAGCTTGGTAGATTCCTACGAGCAGTACTTC.

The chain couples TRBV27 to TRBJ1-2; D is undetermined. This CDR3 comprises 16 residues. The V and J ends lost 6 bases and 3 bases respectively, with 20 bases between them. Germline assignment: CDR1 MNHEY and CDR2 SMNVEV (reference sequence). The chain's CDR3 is CASRPYVSVEDYGYTF. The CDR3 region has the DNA TGTGCCAGCAGGCCCTACGTTTCCGTTGAGGACTATGGCTACACCTTC.

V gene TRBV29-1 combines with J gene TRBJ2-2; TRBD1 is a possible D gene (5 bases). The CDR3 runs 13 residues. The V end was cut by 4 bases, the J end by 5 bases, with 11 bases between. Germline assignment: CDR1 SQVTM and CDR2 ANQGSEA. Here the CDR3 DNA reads TGCAGCGTTGCAGGGCGAGGAACCGGGGAGCTGTTTTTT. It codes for CSVAGRGTGELFF.

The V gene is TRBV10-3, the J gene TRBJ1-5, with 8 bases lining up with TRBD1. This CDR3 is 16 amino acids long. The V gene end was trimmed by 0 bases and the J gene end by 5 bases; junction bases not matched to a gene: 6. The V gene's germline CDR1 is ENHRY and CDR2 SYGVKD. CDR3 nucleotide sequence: TGTGCCATCAGTGAGTCCTCACAGGGGGGAGATCAGCCCCAGCATTTT. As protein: CAISESSQGGDQPQHF.